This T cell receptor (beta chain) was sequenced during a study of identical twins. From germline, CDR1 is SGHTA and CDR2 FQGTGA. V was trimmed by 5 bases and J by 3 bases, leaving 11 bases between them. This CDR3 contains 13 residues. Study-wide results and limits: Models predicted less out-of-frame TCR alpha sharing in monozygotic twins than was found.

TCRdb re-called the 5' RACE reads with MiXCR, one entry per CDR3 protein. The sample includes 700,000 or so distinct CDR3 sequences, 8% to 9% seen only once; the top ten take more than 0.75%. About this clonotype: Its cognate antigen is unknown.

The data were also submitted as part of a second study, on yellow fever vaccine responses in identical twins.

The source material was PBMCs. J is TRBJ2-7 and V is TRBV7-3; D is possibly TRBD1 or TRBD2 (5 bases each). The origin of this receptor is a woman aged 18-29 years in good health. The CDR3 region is CASSPRDGYEQYF. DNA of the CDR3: TGTGCCAGCAGCCCCCGGGACGGCTACGAGCAGTACTTC.